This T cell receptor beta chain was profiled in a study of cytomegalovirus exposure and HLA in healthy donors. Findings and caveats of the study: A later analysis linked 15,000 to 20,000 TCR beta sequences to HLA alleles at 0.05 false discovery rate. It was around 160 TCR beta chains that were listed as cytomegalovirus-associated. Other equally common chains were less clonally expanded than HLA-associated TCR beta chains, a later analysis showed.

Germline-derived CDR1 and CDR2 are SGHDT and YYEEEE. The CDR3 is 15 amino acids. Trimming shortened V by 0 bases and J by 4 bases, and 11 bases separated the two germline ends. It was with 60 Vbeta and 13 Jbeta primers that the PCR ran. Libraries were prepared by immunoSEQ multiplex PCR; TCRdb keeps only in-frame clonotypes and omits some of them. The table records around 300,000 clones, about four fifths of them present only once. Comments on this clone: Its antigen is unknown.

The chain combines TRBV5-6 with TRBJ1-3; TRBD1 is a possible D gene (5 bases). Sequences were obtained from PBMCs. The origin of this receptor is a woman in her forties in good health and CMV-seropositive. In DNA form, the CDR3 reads TGTGCCAGCAGCTTGGTGGCCAGGGCAGGAAACACCATATATTTT. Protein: CASSLVARAGNTIYF.